This T cell receptor beta chain comes out of a study of tumor and adjacent non-tumor tissue in lung cancer. Study-level results: In normal lung, the top 100 clones were significantly more dominant than in tumor.

The template was RNA from unsorted bulk tissue. The CDR3 extends over 17 amino acids. Germline-derived CDR1 and CDR2 are MNHEY and SVGEGT. TCRbeta libraries were built with three rounds of nested PCR, modified from ARM-PCR. MiXCR, applied by TCRdb to the multiplex PCR reads, yields one record per CDR3 protein. The sample carries 65,000 to 90,000 distinct CDR3 sequences, over 80% recorded once. This clonotype was detected only once. Its antigen remains unidentified. One end of the junction does not line up with germline, which may come from a read error. The origin of this receptor is a woman in her forties or fifties with non-small cell lung cancer. Source material: lung tumor tissue. V is TRBV6-2 or TRBV6-3 and J is TRBJ2-1; 7 positions agree with TRBD2. This CDR3 is CASSYSGLVGVYNEQFF. For the CDR3, the DNA is TGCGCCAGCAGTTACTCCGGACTAGTGGGAGTCTACAATGAGCAGTTCTTC.